What follows is one T cell receptor (beta chain) and its context. The antigen is undetermined. These data are taken from a study of T-cell memory formation after mild COVID-19. The wider study: Largely donor-specific TCR clusters were found.

Employing constant-segment primers, 5'RACE generated TCR alpha and TCR beta cDNA libraries bearing sample barcodes and UMIs. TCRdb passed the 5' RACE reads through MiXCR, listing each CDR3 protein once. Of some 210,000 distinct CDR3 sequences in the sample, approximately 20% are singletons; the top ten hold 2.4%. This CDR3 has 16 residues. From germline, CDR1 is ENHRY and CDR2 SYGVKD. V shed 0 bases, J shed 0 bases, and the junction held 4 bases outside the gene matches. Study outcomes and limitations: CD4+ contracting clones were found mainly in CM and EM, and CD8+ ones in EMRA.

The V and J genes are TRBV10-3 and TRBJ2-7, with 8 bases lining up with TRBD1. This clonotype was sampled from an adult woman who had mild COVID-19 (a few samples of this study predate the infection). Cell type and time point are not known. Specimen: PBMCs or a T cell subset sorted from them (not recorded which). Here the CDR3 DNA reads TGTGCCATCAGTGAGTCACGGACAGGGAGCTCCTACGAGCAGTACTTC. Protein sequence: CAISESRTGSSYEQYF.